These 13 T cell receptor beta chains share one sample of origin, sequenced in a study of early T cells in non-severe SARS-CoV-2 infection. Each CDR3 protein gets one entry after TCRdb re-called the 5' RACE reads with MiXCR. The table shows about 80,000 distinct CDR3 sequences, with less than 15% occurring only once. Source material: whole blood. The source is an adult who was a healthcare worker with PCR-confirmed SARS-CoV-2 infection or an uninfected control (not recorded which).

This clonotype was seen repeatedly, ten times or more. This chain connects TRBV9 to TRBJ2-1, with 7 bases that match TRBD2. Germline V gene data show CDR1 as SGDLS and CDR2 as YYNGEE. V was clipped by 0 bases and J by 3 bases; unmatched bases: 3. CDR3 size: 15 residues. CDR3 in amino acids: CASSVGGGSYNEQFF. The CDR3, as DNA: TGTGCCAGCAGCGTAGGCGGGGGAAGCTACAATGAGCAGTTCTTC.

The chain uses TRBV7-9 and TRBJ2-6; no reliable D call. Germline V gene lookup returns CDR1 SEHNR and CDR2 FQNEAQ (reference sequence). V lost 5 bases and J 1 base, leaving 9 bases between the germline ends. This CDR3 has 15 amino acids. Here the CDR3 reads CASSITESGANVLTF. The CDR3 nucleotides are TGTGCCAGCAGCATCACAGAGTCTGGGGCCAACGTCCTGACTTTC.

This clonotype was detected ten times or more. The chain joins TRBV7-9 to TRBJ2-1; 10 nucleotides agree with TRBD2. Per germline, CDR1 SEHNR and CDR2 FQNEAQ (reference sequence). Trimming at V came to 4 bases and at J to 6 bases, leaving 6 bases not matched to a gene. The CDR3 consists of 15 residues. CDR3: CASSYTAGGPNEQFF. Written as DNA, the CDR3 is TGTGCCAGCAGCTATACAGCGGGAGGGCCCAATGAGCAGTTCTTC.

In this sample, this clonotype turned up many times. The J gene is TRBJ2-1, the V gene TRBV12-3 or TRBV12-4; 8 nucleotides match TRBD2. The V segment lost 5 bases and the J segment 9 bases; nucleotides outside the gene matches: 12. The CDR3 spans 15 residues. In DNA, the CDR3 is TGTGCCAGCAGTCCGACTAGCGCGGGGACTGGTGAGCAGTTCTTC. This sequence encodes CASSPTSAGTGEQFF.

The rearrangement links TRBV10-3 to TRBJ2-7; 11 bases align to TRBD2. Per the germline V gene, CDR1 is ENHRY and CDR2 is SYGVKD. The CDR3 has 15 amino acids. V was clipped by 6 bases and J by 0 bases; unmatched bases: 4. The CDR3 spells CAIRGGLADSYEQYF. The DNA of the CDR3 is TGTGCCATCAGGGGGGGACTAGCGGACTCCTACGAGCAGTACTTC.

Ten or more counts support this clonotype. The J gene is TRBJ1-6, the V gene TRBV6-2 or TRBV6-3; D not certain. Germline V gene lookup returns CDR1 MNHEY and CDR2 SVGEGT. The length of the CDR3 is 14 residues. Deletions cut 0 bases from V and 7 bases from J, with 7 bases between. The CDR3 DNA is TGTGCCAGCAGTTACTCGAACGAGAATTCACCCCTCCACTTT. Its protein is CASSYSNENSPLHF.

This clonotype has only a few counts. The rearrangement uses TRBV20-1 and TRBJ2-7, with TRBD2 identical over 16 bases. Germline V CDR1 and CDR2: DFQATT, SNEGSKA (reference sequence). J gave up 7 bases and V 3 bases, and 9 bases lay outside the gene matches. The CDR3 has 16 residues. The CDR3 nucleotides are TGCAGTGCTAGTGGCCCGGGACTAGCGGGAGGGGGGGAGCAGTACTTC. This sequence encodes CSASGPGLAGGGEQYF.

This clonotype was detected only a few times. The chain uses TRBV11-2 and TRBJ2-1; possibly TRBD1 or TRBD2 for D (7 bases each). Germline V gene lookup returns CDR1 SGHAT and CDR2 FQNNGV. V was cut by 0 bases and J by 5 bases, with 11 bases left in between. This CDR3 has 15 residues. The CDR3 region is CASSLEAGGDNEQFF. The CDR3, as DNA: TGTGCCAGCAGCTTAGAGGCAGGGGGGGACAATGAGCAGTTCTTC.

This clonotype was observed a handful of times. This chain connects TRBV12-3 or TRBV12-4 to TRBJ2-3, with D tentatively TRBD1 (6 bases). This CDR3 comprises 14 residues. V was cut by 1 base and J by 2 bases, with 7 bases left in between. CDR3 bases: TGTGCCAGCAGTTTAGGGGACATCACAGATACGCAGTATTTT. Its translation is CASSLGDITDTQYF.

This clonotype occurred a few times. This sequence joins TRBV10-2 and TRBJ2-1; 7 bases match TRBD2. Germline V gene data show CDR1 as WSHSY and CDR2 as SAAADI. Unmatched junction bases numbered 7, after V lost 5 bases and J lost 0 bases. This CDR3 comprises 16 residues. CDR3: CASSPPRGSSYNEQFF. CDR3 DNA: TGCGCCAGCAGTCCCCCGCGCGGGAGCTCCTACAATGAGCAGTTCTTC.

The V and J genes are TRBV11-2 and TRBJ2-3, with TRBD2 matching 11 bases. There are 19 residues in the CDR3. Germline CDR1 reads SGHAT; CDR2 reads FQNNGV. J was trimmed by 4 bases and V by 0 bases; bases with no gene match: 12. CDR3 amino acids: CASSLDDPKLAGEADTQYF. CDR3 nucleotide sequence: TGTGCCAGCAGCTTAGATGACCCAAAACTAGCGGGAGAAGCAGATACGCAGTATTTT.

The chain employs TRBV7-2 and TRBJ1-2; possibly TRBD1 for D (6 bases). The V end lost 0 bases, the J end lost 6 bases, and 11 bases lay between the germline ends. The CDR3 loop spans 14 amino acids. Germline V gives CDR1 SGHTA, CDR2 FQGNSA. The CDR3 nucleotides read TGTGCCAGCAGCTTAGCGGGGGCTCCTCATGGCTACACCTTC. Amino acids: CASSLAGAPHGYTF.

The chain joins TRBV29-1 to TRBJ2-3; no firm D call. The germline V gene encodes CDR1 SQVTM and CDR2 ANQGSEA. Trimming removed 7 bases from V and 8 bases from J, with 22 bases in between. The CDR3 is made up of 14 amino acids. This chain's CDR3 is CSANSQWVSATQYF. DNA for the CDR3: TGCAGCGCGAACTCCCAGTGGGTATCAGCTACGCAGTATTTT.